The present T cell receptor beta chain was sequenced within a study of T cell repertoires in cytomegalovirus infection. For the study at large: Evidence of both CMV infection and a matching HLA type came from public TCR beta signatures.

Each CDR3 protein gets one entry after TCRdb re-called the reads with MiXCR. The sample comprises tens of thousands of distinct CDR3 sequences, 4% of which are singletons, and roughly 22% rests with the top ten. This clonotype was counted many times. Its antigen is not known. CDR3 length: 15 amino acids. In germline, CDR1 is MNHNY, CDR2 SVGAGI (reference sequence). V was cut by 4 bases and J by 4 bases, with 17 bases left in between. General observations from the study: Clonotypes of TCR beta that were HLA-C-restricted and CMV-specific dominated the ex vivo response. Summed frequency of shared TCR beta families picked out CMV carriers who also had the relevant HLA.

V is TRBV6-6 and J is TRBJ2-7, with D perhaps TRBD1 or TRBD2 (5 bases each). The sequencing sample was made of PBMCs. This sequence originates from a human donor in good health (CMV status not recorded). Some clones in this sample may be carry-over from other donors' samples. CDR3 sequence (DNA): TGTGCCAGCAGTTCCGCAGAGGGGATGACGTACGAGCAGTACTTC. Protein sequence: CASSSAEGMTYEQYF.